Listed here are 9 T cell receptor beta chains from one sample, sequenced in a study of T cells in Graves' hyperthyroidism and ophthalmopathy. Amplification of TCR beta CDR3 regions used RNA as the template. In the first-round RT-PCR of the TCR CDR3, the HTBI primer set was used. Each CDR3 protein is one row after TCRdb ran MiXCR on the multiplex PCR reads. The table includes a few hundred thousand distinct CDR3 sequences, 14% to 15% detected once. Specimen: blood. Receptors originate from a woman aged 40 to 49 with Graves' hyperthyroidism that later progressed to Graves' ophthalmopathy.

There are many counts of this clonotype. The chain recombines TRBV28 with TRBJ2-1, with TRBD2 matching 11 bases. The CDR3 length is 18 residues. V gave up 5 bases and J gave up 0 bases; unmatched junction bases: 9. Germline CDR1 reads MDHEN; CDR2 reads SYDVKM. CDR3 residues: CASSIPGLAASSYNEQFF. The CDR3 DNA is TGTGCCAGCAGTATTCCGGGACTAGCGGCCAGCTCCTACAATGAGCAGTTCTTC.

V is TRBV20-1 and J is TRBJ1-2; D unresolved. CDR1 is DFQATT and CDR2 is SNEGSKA in the germline V gene (reference sequence). The CDR3 is made up of 13 amino acids. V was cut by 0 bases and J by 14 bases, with 19 bases left in between. CDR3: CSARESSSYVLTF. CDR3 DNA sequence: TGCAGTGCTAGAGAAAGTTCAAGCTACGTTTTAACCTTC.

This clonotype was detected ten times or more. This chain links TRBV30 with TRBJ1-1; perhaps TRBD1 as D (5 bases). Germline loops: CDR1 GTSNPN, CDR2 SVGIG (reference sequence). This CDR3 contains 14 residues. V was clipped by 0 bases and J by 2 bases, with 10 bases between them. The CDR3, as DNA: TGTGCCTGGAGTGTACGGCAGGGCAACACTGAAGCTTTCTTT. Translated: CAWSVRQGNTEAFF.

This clonotype was detected ten times or more. V usage is TRBV11-2 and J usage is TRBJ2-2; D unclear. Trimming removed 6 bases at V and 4 bases at J, with 9 bases between. Germline V gene data show CDR1 as SGHAT and CDR2 as FQNNGV. This CDR3 has 13 residues. CDR3 region: CASRATGTGELFF. CDR3 nucleotides: TGTGCCAGCAGAGCGACGGGCACCGGGGAGCTGTTTTTT.

At least ten counts were recorded for this clonotype. The chain uses TRBV10-2 and TRBJ1-1; D might be TRBD1 (5 bases). The CDR3 covers 11 residues. CDR1 is WSHSY and CDR2 is SAAADI in the germline V gene. The V gene lost 6 bases and the J gene lost 8 bases, with 10 bases spanning the gap. The DNA of the CDR3 is TGCGCCAGCAGCCCGGGGCCGGAAGCTTTCTTT. Translated: CASSPGPEAFF.

This clonotype was recorded a few times. The rearrangement uses TRBV6-2 or TRBV6-3 and TRBJ2-7; D is possibly TRBD1 (5 bases). The germline V gene encodes CDR1 MNHEY and CDR2 SVGEGT. V lost 5 bases, J lost 2 bases, and 10 bases lay in between. This CDR3 region has 13 residues. CDR3 loop: CASSKTVAYEQYF. Here the CDR3 DNA reads TGTGCCAGCAGTAAGACAGTCGCCTACGAGCAGTACTTC.

This clonotype was found many times. This chain links TRBV7-8 with TRBJ1-2; D is uncertain. V lost 4 bases and J 5 bases, leaving 20 bases between the germline ends. Germline CDR1 and CDR2: SGHVS and FQNEAQ. The CDR3 sequence is 16 residues long. The DNA of the CDR3 is TGTGCCAGCAGCTCATACCGGGCAGCCCAACTGTATGGCTACACCTTC. Translated: CASSSYRAAQLYGYTF.

This clonotype was found many times. The chain couples TRBV28 to TRBJ2-7; 10 nucleotides align to TRBD2. CDR1 MDHEN and CDR2 SYDVKM come from the germline V gene. CDR3 length equals 15 residues. With V trimmed by 6 bases and J by 4 bases, 9 bases remained unmatched. Here the CDR3 DNA reads TGTGCCAGCAGCCGACAAGCGGGAGGGCCTTACGAGCAGTACTTC. This gives the protein CASSRQAGGPYEQYF.

In this sample, this clonotype turned up many times. This rearrangement joins TRBV28 to TRBJ2-7; 8 bases align to TRBD2. The junction had 15 bases not matched to a gene; V was cut back by 3 bases and J by 5 bases. This CDR3 has 17 amino acids. Germline CDR1 MDHEN, CDR2 SYDVKM. CDR3 amino acids: CASSFYTLPSGSHEQYF. The CDR3 DNA is TGTGCCAGCAGTTTCTACACCCTCCCCAGCGGGAGCCACGAGCAGTACTTC.